Listed here are 14 T cell receptor beta chains from one sample, sequenced in a study of OX40 agonist ivuxolimab in advanced cancers. Sequenced by immunoSEQ multiplex PCR; TCRdb stores in-frame clones only, minus some. The sample holds 65,000 to 85,000 clones, roughly 85% seen once. This sample comprised CD4+ or CD8+ T cells sorted from blood, obtained in a trial of the OX40 agonist ivuxolimab. These receptors all come from an adult with an advanced solid tumor such as melanoma, head and neck, liver or kidney cancer.

V usage is TRBV7-9 and J usage is TRBJ1-2, with TRBD1 matching over 9 bases. CDR3 length: 13 residues. Germline V gives CDR1 SEHNR, CDR2 FQNEAQ (reference sequence). The V and J ends lost 5 bases and 8 bases, in that order; junction bases with no gene match: 6. The CDR3 DNA reads as TGTGCCAGCAGCGGAGGACAGGGGCAAGGCTACACCTTC. It specifies CASSGGQGQGYTF. Looking up the rest from reference TRBV7-9 and TRBJ1-2 gives the full variable domain: DTGVSQNPRHKITKRGQNVTFRCDPISEHNRLYWYRQTLGQGPEFLTYFQNEAQLEKSRLLSDRFSAERPKGSFSTLEIQRTEQGDSAMYLCASSGGQGQGYTFGSGTRLTVV.

The rearrangement links TRBV29-1 to TRBJ1-1; tentative D call: TRBD1 (5 bases). CDR3 length: 13 residues. Germline CDR1 is SQVTM and CDR2 is ANQGSEA. Trimming left V 2 bases short and J 4 bases short, with 11 bases between. DNA for the CDR3: TGCAGCGTTGAATTTTTGGGGGGCACTGAAGCTTTCTTT. Encoded protein: CSVEFLGGTEAFF.

V gene TRBV18 combines with J gene TRBJ1-3; 7 positions match TRBD1. Unmatched junction bases numbered 8, after V lost 3 bases and J lost 0 bases. Germline-derived CDR1 and CDR2 are KGHSH and LQKENI. CDR3 length: 17 residues. CDR3 loop: CASSPRDSSFSGNTIYF. DNA of the CDR3: TGTGCCAGCTCACCGAGGGACAGCTCCTTCTCTGGAAACACCATATATTTT.

The J gene is TRBJ2-3, the V gene TRBV9; perhaps D is TRBD1 or TRBD2 (5 bases each). The V gene lost 3 bases and the J gene lost 4 bases, with 12 bases spanning the gap. This CDR3 comprises 14 residues. Germline CDR1 and CDR2: SGDLS and YYNGEE. The DNA of the CDR3 is TGTGCCAGCAGCGCTGCGACGGGACCAGATACGCAGTATTTT. This translates into CASSAATGPDTQYF.

This clone was seen only once. The chain recombines TRBV7-6 with TRBJ2-7, with TRBD2 matching over 10 bases. Germline CDR1 and CDR2: SGHVS and FNYEAQ. The CDR3 runs 15 residues. The trim removed 5 bases at V and 6 bases at J, leaving 10 bases unmatched. This chain's CDR3 is CASSRSSGGGAEQYF. Written as DNA, the CDR3 is TGTGCCAGCAGCAGATCTAGCGGGGGAGGTGCCGAGCAGTACTTC.

Comment on this clone: Germline is not matched at one junction end, which may reflect a read error. V gene TRBV5-1 combines with J gene TRBJ1-6; 7 bases fit TRBD1. CDR3 length equals 16 residues. CDR1 is SGHRS and CDR2 is YFSETQ in the germline V gene. The CDR3 DNA is TGCGCCAGCAGCACAACGACAGGGTCCTCTAATTCACCCCTCCACTTT. Residues: CASSTTTGSSNSPLHF.

The V gene is TRBV4-3, the J gene TRBJ2-7; tentative D call: TRBD1 (6 bases). Germline lookup yields CDR1 LGHNA and CDR2 YSLEER. The germline V and J ends were trimmed by 0 bases and 3 bases, with 12 bases remaining between them. The CDR3 covers 15 residues. CDR3 nucleotides: TGCGCCAGCAGCCAAGAACCCGAGGGGGTCTACGAGCAGTACTTC. It codes for CASSQEPEGVYEQYF.

The rearrangement links TRBV6-1 to TRBJ2-3, with 10 bases that match TRBD2. V trimming: 3 bases; J trimming: 5 bases; junction bases outside the gene matches: 8. CDR1 and CDR2 (germline): MNHNS, SASEGT. The CDR3 has 16 amino acids. DNA for the CDR3: TGTGCCAGCAGTGAGTCCCTAGCGGGGGTTAGAGATACGCAGTATTTT. Protein sequence: CASSESLAGVRDTQYF.

This clone has a single count. V usage is TRBV12-5 and J usage is TRBJ1-3; D gene unclear. V lost 6 bases to trimming and J lost 0 bases, with 6 bases between them. The CDR3 covers 13 residues. Germline lookup yields CDR1 LGHNT and CDR2 FRNRAP. The CDR3 nucleotides are TGTGCTAGTGGCCGAAACTCTGGAAACACCATATATTTT. It encodes CASGRNSGNTIYF.

V is TRBV19 and J is TRBJ2-5; a weak D match, TRBD2 (6 bases). Germline CDR1 reads LNHDA; CDR2 reads SQIVND (reference sequence). Trimming left V 4 bases short and J 2 bases short, with 17 bases between. This CDR3 contains 16 residues. CDR3: CASSTFLRGAQETQYF. As DNA, the CDR3 is TGTGCCAGTAGTACATTTCTTCGCGGGGCTCAAGAGACCCAGTACTTC.

The chain combines TRBV7-2 with TRBJ2-2, with D uncertain. Deletions cut 1 base from V and 2 bases from J, with 11 bases between. The length of the CDR3 is 16 residues. The germline V gene has CDR1 SGHTA and CDR2 FQGNSA. The CDR3 region has the DNA TGTGCCAGCAGCTTAGATTCTAAGGGAAACACCGGGGAGCTGTTTTTT. Protein product: CASSLDSKGNTGELFF.

In DNA, the CDR3 is TGCGCCAGCAGCCGCAACGGACAGGAGAGCAAAGAGACCCAGTACTTC. It encodes CASSRNGQESKETQYF. This chain connects TRBV5-1 to TRBJ2-5, with 7 bases identical to TRBD1. Germline V lookup: CDR1 SGHRS, CDR2 YFSETQ. The CDR3 is 16 amino acids. Trimming removed 4 bases from V and 3 bases from J; junction bases left unmatched: 12.

The chain joins TRBV27 to TRBJ2-3; D is perhaps TRBD2 (6 bases). Trimming stripped 3 bases from V and 4 bases from J, with 20 bases between. There are 17 residues in the CDR3. Germline loops: CDR1 MNHEY, CDR2 SMNVEV (reference sequence). The CDR3 sequence is CASSLGRPGRGSDTQYF. CDR3 DNA sequence: TGTGCCAGCAGTTTGGGGAGGCCGGGTAGAGGTTCAGATACGCAGTATTTT.

Only a few counts were recorded for this clone. This rearrangement joins TRBV30 to TRBJ2-6, with D possibly called TRBD1 or TRBD2 (5 bases each). Trimming removed 7 bases at V and 1 base at J, with 14 bases between. The CDR3 is 15 residues long. Germline V gene data show CDR1 as GTSNPN and CDR2 as SVGIG (reference sequence). As DNA, the CDR3 is TGTGCCTCCGGGACGGACCTTTCTGGGGCCAACGTCCTGACTTTC. Translating gives CASGTDLSGANVLTF.